This T cell receptor beta chain was documented in a study of cytomegalovirus exposure and HLA in healthy donors. In the study overall: Genetic ancestry analysis placed around four fifths of the 350 to 500 donors that were genotyped in the Caucasian-associated cluster. Findings and limits, study-wide: It was shown in a later analysis that HLA-associated TCR beta chains were more clonally expanded than other, equally common chains. Reportedly, cytomegalovirus status was diagnosed with high sensitivity and specificity.

Healthy bone marrow donors formed the donor group. It was with 60 Vbeta and 13 Jbeta primers that the PCR ran. Sequencing was performed with immunoSEQ multiplex PCR; in TCRdb, only in-frame clones are kept and a portion is missing. The table has about 120,000 clones, roughly 76% seen once. Turning to this clone: What it binds is unknown. The germline gene is not matched at one end of the junction; a read error may be the cause.

Germline V gene sequence: CDR1 MDHEN, CDR2 SYDVKM. The CDR3 consists of 13 residues. Sequencing input: PBMCs. The receptor was isolated from a woman between 50 and 59 years old in good health and CMV-seronegative. The V gene is TRBV28, the J gene TRBJ2-3; tentatively, D is TRBD2 (6 bases). In DNA, the CDR3 is TGTGTCAGCAGCCGACTAGGGGCAGATACGCAGTATTTT. Translating it yields CVSSRLGADTQYF. The complete variable domain, with remaining parts taken from reference TRBV28 and TRBJ2-3, reads DVKVTQSSRYLVKRTGEKVFLECVQDMDHENMFWYRQDPGLGLRLIYFSYDVKMKEKGDIPEGYSVSREKKERFSLILESASTNQTSMYLCVSSRLGADTQYFGPGTRLTVL.